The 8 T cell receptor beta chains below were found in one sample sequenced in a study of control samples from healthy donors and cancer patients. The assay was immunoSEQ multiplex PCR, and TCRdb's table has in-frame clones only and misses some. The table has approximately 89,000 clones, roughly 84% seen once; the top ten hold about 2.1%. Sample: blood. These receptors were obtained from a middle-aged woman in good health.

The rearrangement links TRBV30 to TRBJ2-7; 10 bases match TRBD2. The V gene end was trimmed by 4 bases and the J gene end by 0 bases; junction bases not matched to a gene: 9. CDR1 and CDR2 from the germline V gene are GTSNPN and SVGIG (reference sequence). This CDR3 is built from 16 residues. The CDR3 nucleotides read TGTGCCTGGATCCCTAGCGGGGGACCTAGCTCCTACGAGCAGTACTTC. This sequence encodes CAWIPSGGPSSYEQYF.

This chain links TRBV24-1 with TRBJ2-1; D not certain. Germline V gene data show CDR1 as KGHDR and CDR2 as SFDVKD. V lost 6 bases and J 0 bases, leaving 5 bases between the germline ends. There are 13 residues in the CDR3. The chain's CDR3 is CATSWSSYNEQFF. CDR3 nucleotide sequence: TGTGCCACCAGTTGGTCCTCCTACAATGAGCAGTTCTTC.

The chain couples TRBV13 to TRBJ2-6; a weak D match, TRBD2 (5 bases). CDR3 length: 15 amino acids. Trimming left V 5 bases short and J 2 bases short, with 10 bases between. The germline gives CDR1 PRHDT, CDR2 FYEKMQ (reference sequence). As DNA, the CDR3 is TGTGCCAGCAGCCGAGGGTTTCCTGGGGCCAACGTCCTGACTTTC. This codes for CASSRGFPGANVLTF.

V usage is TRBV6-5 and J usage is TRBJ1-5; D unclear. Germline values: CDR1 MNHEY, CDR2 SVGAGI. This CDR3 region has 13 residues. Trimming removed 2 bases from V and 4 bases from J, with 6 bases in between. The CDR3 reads CASSYGGNQPQHF. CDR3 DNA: TGTGCCAGCAGTTACGGCGGAAATCAGCCCCAGCATTTT.

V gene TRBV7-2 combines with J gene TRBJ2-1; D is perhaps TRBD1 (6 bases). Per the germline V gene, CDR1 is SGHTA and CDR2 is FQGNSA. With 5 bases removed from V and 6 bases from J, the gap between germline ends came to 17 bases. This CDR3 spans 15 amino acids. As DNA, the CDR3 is TGTGCCAGCAGCCAATGGACAGTTTCATCCAATGAGCAGTTCTTC. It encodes CASSQWTVSSNEQFF.

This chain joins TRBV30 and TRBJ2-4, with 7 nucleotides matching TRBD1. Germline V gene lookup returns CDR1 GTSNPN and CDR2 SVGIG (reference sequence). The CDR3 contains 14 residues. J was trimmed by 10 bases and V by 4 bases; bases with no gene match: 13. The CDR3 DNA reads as TGTGCCTGGAATGACGACAGGGTAGAGTATATTCAGTACTTC. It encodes CAWNDDRVEYIQYF.

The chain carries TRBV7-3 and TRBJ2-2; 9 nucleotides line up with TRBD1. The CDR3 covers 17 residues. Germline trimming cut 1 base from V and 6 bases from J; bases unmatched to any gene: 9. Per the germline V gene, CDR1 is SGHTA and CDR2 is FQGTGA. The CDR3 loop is CASSLKMVGQGPGELFF. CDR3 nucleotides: TGTGCCAGCAGCTTAAAAATGGTGGGACAGGGACCCGGGGAGCTGTTTTTT.

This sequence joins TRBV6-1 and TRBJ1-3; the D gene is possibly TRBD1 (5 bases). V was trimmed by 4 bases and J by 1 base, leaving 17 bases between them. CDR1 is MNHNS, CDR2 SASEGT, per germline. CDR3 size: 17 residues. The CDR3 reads CASSGQGVRLSGNTIYF. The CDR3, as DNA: TGTGCCAGCAGTGGGCAGGGCGTCCGCTTGTCTGGAAACACCATATATTTT.